These 30 T cell receptor beta chains were sequenced from one sample in a study of T-cell memory formation after mild COVID-19. From the 5' RACE reads, TCRdb called clonotypes with MiXCR, one entry per CDR3 protein. The table shows 140,000 or so distinct CDR3 sequences, with roughly 6.3% occurring only once. Sequencing was done on a sample of PBMCs or a T cell subset sorted from them (not recorded which). Receptors were obtained from an adult woman who had mild COVID-19 (a few samples of this study predate the infection). Cell type and time point are not known.

This clonotype was counted ten times or more. This sequence joins TRBV10-3 and TRBJ2-7; unclear D gene. Germline loops: CDR1 ENHRY, CDR2 SYGVKD. Trimming removed 2 bases from V and 4 bases from J, with 12 bases in between. CDR3 length: 14 amino acids. CDR3 DNA sequence: TGTGCCATCAGTGAGGGCCGAGCAGCTTACGAGCAGTACTTC. Encoded protein: CAISEGRAAYEQYF.

The chain's CDR3 is CASSPLASGTIRQFF. The CDR3 bases are TGTGCCAGCAGCCCACTGGCGTCAGGGACAATTAGGCAGTTCTTC. The chain carries TRBV11-2 and TRBJ2-1; tentatively, D is TRBD1 (6 bases). Germline assignment: CDR1 SGHAT and CDR2 FQNNGV. CDR3 length equals 15 residues. V lost 5 bases, J lost 12 bases, and 23 bases lay in between.

This clonotype was observed many times. For the CDR3, the DNA is TGTGCCAGCAGGAAACAGGGGGGTGGGCAAGAGACCCAGTACTTC. Protein sequence: CASRKQGGGQETQYF. J is TRBJ2-5 and V is TRBV5-4, with 8 bases aligning to TRBD1. The CDR3 covers 15 residues. Germline CDR1 reads SGHNT; CDR2 reads YYREEE (reference sequence). V was clipped by 5 bases and J by 2 bases; unmatched bases: 8. The full variable domain, rest sourced from reference TRBV5-4 and TRBJ2-5, is ETGVTQSPTHLIKTRGQQVTLRCSSQSGHNTVSWYQQALGQGPQFIFQYYREEENGRGNFPPRFSGLQFPNYSSELNVNALELDDSALYLCASRKQGGGQETQYFGPGTRLLVL.

The chain employs TRBV10-3 and TRBJ2-3; D not certain. Trimming cost V 4 bases and J 5 bases, with 4 bases left between them. Germline lookup yields CDR1 ENHRY and CDR2 SYGVKD. CDR3 length: 11 residues. The CDR3 DNA sequence: TGTGCCATCAGTGCCGTAGATACGCAGTATTTT. Translated: CAISAVDTQYF.

The chain recombines TRBV5-6 with TRBJ1-2; 7 bases line up with TRBD1. The length of the CDR3 is 14 residues. Germline assignment: CDR1 SGHDT and CDR2 YYEEEE. Germline trimming cut 4 bases from V and 5 bases from J; bases unmatched to any gene: 8. In nucleotides, the CDR3 is TGTGCCAGCAGCCTACCGGGACAGACTTATGGCTACACCTTC. It specifies CASSLPGQTYGYTF.

V usage is TRBV12-3 or TRBV12-4 and J usage is TRBJ2-3; 7 bases line up with TRBD2. The CDR3 runs 14 residues. Unmatched junction bases numbered 5, after V lost 6 bases and J lost 2 bases. As DNA, the CDR3 is TGTGCCAGCAGCCACAGCGGGAACACAGATACGCAGTATTTT. Encoded protein: CASSHSGNTDTQYF.

A few counts support this clonotype. J is TRBJ1-2 and V is TRBV6-4; D is possibly TRBD1 (6 bases). CDR1 and CDR2 from the germline V gene are MRHNA and SNTAGT. The CDR3 spans 13 residues. Trimming took off 3 bases at V and 4 bases at J, with 9 bases between the two ends. The CDR3 sequence: CASSEGAGYGYTF. Here the CDR3 DNA reads TGTGCCAGCAGTGAGGGGGCAGGCTATGGCTACACCTTC.

This clonotype was counted a few times. The chain employs TRBV3-1 and TRBJ1-1, with D perhaps matching TRBD1 (6 bases). V was shortened by 5 bases and J by 6 bases, with 19 bases between the two germline ends. Germline loops: CDR1 LGHDT, CDR2 YNNKEL (reference sequence). The CDR3 loop spans 15 amino acids. CDR3 nucleotide sequence: TGTGCCAGCAGCGAAACAGGGAGAAGTTTGGCTGAAGCTTTCTTT. Translated: CASSETGRSLAEAFF.

This clonotype was counted at least ten times. The gene calls are TRBV6-5 and TRBJ2-1; 9 bases are a match to TRBD2. V dropped 7 bases and J dropped 3; count of bases not matched to a gene: 7. The CDR3 length is 15 residues. Germline-derived CDR1 and CDR2 are MNHEY and SVGAGI. Here the CDR3 DNA reads TGTGCCAGCAACTCAGTAGCGGGGGTCTACAATGAGCAGTTCTTC. Its protein is CASNSVAGVYNEQFF.

A few counts support this clonotype. This chain uses TRBV7-9 with TRBJ2-1; 10 bases agree with TRBD1. Germline CDR1 and CDR2: SEHNR and FQNEAQ (reference sequence). The CDR3 covers 17 residues. Trimming took 6 bases from V and 7 from J; bases not matched to a gene: 15. Here the CDR3 DNA reads TGTGCCAGCAGTCTTCAGAAACGGACAGGGGGTATTAATGAGCAGTTCTTC. Protein sequence: CASSLQKRTGGINEQFF.

In its sample, this clonotype was seen many times. This rearrangement joins TRBV29-1 to TRBJ1-1; perhaps TRBD1 as D (5 bases). Between the trimmed V and J ends, which lost 6 bases and 4 bases, there was a span of 12 bases. Germline V gives CDR1 SQVTM, CDR2 ANQGSEA. The CDR3 spans 12 residues. The CDR3 here is CSVRGRGTEAFF. The DNA of the CDR3 is TGCAGCGTAAGAGGGAGGGGCACTGAAGCTTTCTTT.

This clonotype was found many times. The chain couples TRBV11-2 to TRBJ1-2, with 10 bases that match TRBD1. V trimming: 0 bases; J trimming: 12 bases; junction bases outside the gene matches: 10. The V gene's germline CDR1 is SGHAT and CDR2 FQNNGV. The CDR3 contains 15 residues. CDR3 coding DNA: TGTGCCAGCAGCTTAGATCTGGTGACAGGGGGCCGCAACACCTTC. Translated: CASSLDLVTGGRNTF.

Many counts were recorded for this clonotype. One end of the junction fails to match germline, which may point to a read error. J is TRBJ2-1 and V is TRBV15; TRBD1 matches 7 bases. The CDR3 totals 12 residues. Germline V gene sequence: CDR1 LNHNV, CDR2 YYDKDF (reference sequence). The CDR3, as DNA: TGTGCCACCAGCGGAGTACGAGGACAGGCTTCCTTC. Translated: CATSGVRGQASF.

This chain joins TRBV20-1 and TRBJ1-2; D is possibly TRBD1 (5 bases). Germline-derived CDR1 and CDR2 are DFQATT and SNEGSKA (reference sequence). V was clipped by 3 bases and J by 3 bases, with 14 bases between them. This CDR3 has 14 amino acids. The CDR3 is CSARIGVGDYGYTF. The CDR3, as DNA: TGCAGTGCTAGGATTGGCGTAGGGGACTATGGCTACACCTTC.

The V gene is TRBV25-1, the J gene TRBJ2-5, with TRBD1 matching over 8 bases. Germline CDR1 reads MGHDK; CDR2 reads SYGVNS. The CDR3 consists of 17 residues. Trimming at V came to 6 bases and at J to 1 base, leaving 13 bases not matched to a gene. The CDR3 is CASRDTLFTGGQETQYF. CDR3 in DNA: TGTGCCAGCAGGGACACGTTATTTACAGGGGGCCAAGAGACCCAGTACTTC.

In its sample, this clonotype was seen a few times. This chain connects TRBV4-1 to TRBJ2-3; D is undetermined. The V and J ends lost 1 base and 0 bases respectively, with 8 bases between them. The CDR3 is 15 amino acids. CDR1 and CDR2 (germline): MGHRA, YSYEKL. CDR3 sequence: CASSQAHGSTDTQYF. CDR3 DNA sequence: TGCGCCAGCAGCCAAGCTCACGGGAGCACAGATACGCAGTATTTT.

Ten or more counts support this clonotype. The chain uses TRBV18 and TRBJ2-1; D remains ambiguous. From germline, CDR1 is KGHSH and CDR2 LQKENI. Trimming pared 0 bases from V and 2 bases from J, leaving 11 bases between. The CDR3 is made up of 16 amino acids. CDR3 sequence (DNA): TGTGCCAGCTCACCACCGTTGCGGACGGCCTACAATGAGCAGTTCTTC. It encodes CASSPPLRTAYNEQFF.

The chain links TRBV5-1 to TRBJ2-1, with 8 bases identical to TRBD2. After removal of 0 bases from V and 5 bases from J, the junction contained 4 bases not matched to a gene. From germline, CDR1 is SGHRS and CDR2 YFSETQ. This CDR3 region has 15 residues. The CDR3 protein is CASSLGAGVNNEQFF. The CDR3 bases are TGCGCCAGCAGCTTGGGAGCGGGGGTTAACAATGAGCAGTTCTTC.

The sample holds a few counts of this clonotype. The V call is TRBV5-1, the J call TRBJ1-2, with TRBD1 matching over 7 bases. J gave up 6 bases and V 1 base, and 3 bases lay outside the gene matches. Germline CDR1 reads SGHRS; CDR2 reads YFSETQ. This CDR3 is 13 amino acids long. The CDR3 loop reads CASSLWTGDGYTF. The CDR3 bases are TGCGCCAGCAGCTTGTGGACAGGTGATGGCTACACCTTC. Supplemented by reference TRBV5-1 and TRBJ1-2, the full variable domain reads KAGVTQTPRYLIKTRGQQVTLSCSPISGHRSVSWYQQTPGQGLQFLFEYFSETQRNKGNFPGRFSGRQFSNSRSEMNVSTLELGDSALYLCASSLWTGDGYTFGSGTRLTVV.

The chain employs TRBV7-9 and TRBJ1-1, with 7 bases identical to TRBD1. From germline, CDR1 is SEHNR and CDR2 FQNEAQ (reference sequence). After removal of 3 bases from V and 3 bases from J, the junction contained 7 bases not matched to a gene. The CDR3 covers 15 residues. The CDR3 is CASSFRRGRDTEAFF. The CDR3 region has the DNA TGTGCCAGCAGCTTCAGGAGGGGGCGCGACACTGAAGCTTTCTTT. The full variable domain, completed using reference TRBV7-9 and TRBJ1-1, is DTGVSQNPRHKITKRGQNVTFRCDPISEHNRLYWYRQTLGQGPEFLTYFQNEAQLEKSRLLSDRFSAERPKGSFSTLEIQRTEQGDSAMYLCASSFRRGRDTEAFFGQGTRLTVV.

This clonotype showed up just a few times. The genes are TRBV18 and TRBJ2-7, with D possibly matching TRBD1 (5 bases). V shed 2 bases and J shed 6 bases, with 11 bases lying between them. Germline V lookup: CDR1 KGHSH, CDR2 LQKENI. The length of the CDR3 is 13 residues. DNA of the CDR3: TGTGCCAGCTCACCATCGGAAGGGGCCGAGCAGTACTTC. It specifies CASSPSEGAEQYF.

This clonotype was seen a handful of times. The chain uses TRBV5-1 and TRBJ1-3; weak D call: TRBD1 (6 bases). Trimming took 3 bases from V and 3 from J, leaving 10 bases between them. Germline-derived CDR1 and CDR2 are SGHRS and YFSETQ. The CDR3 runs 14 residues. This CDR3 is CASSYRDNGNTIYF. Written as DNA, the CDR3 is TGCGCCAGCAGCTACCGGGACAATGGAAACACCATATATTTT.

The chain uses TRBV18 and TRBJ2-1; 16 positions match TRBD2. The CDR3 contains 16 residues. The V gene's germline CDR1 is KGHSH and CDR2 LQKENI. Trimming took 3 bases from V and 7 from J; bases not matched to a gene: 3. The CDR3 nucleotides read TGTGCCAGCTCACCGGGACTAGCGGGGGGGCGAAATGAGCAGTTCTTC. Translation: CASSPGLAGGRNEQFF. Drawing the rest from reference TRBV18 and TRBJ2-1, the complete variable domain is NAGVMQNPRHLVRRRGQEARLRCSPMKGHSHVYWYRQLPEEGLKFMVYLQKENIIDESGMPKERFSAEFPKEGPSILRIQQVVRGDSAAYFCASSPGLAGGRNEQFFGPGTRLTVL.

Only a few counts were recorded for this clonotype. This chain links TRBV5-1 with TRBJ1-2; 7 positions agree with TRBD1. Germline CDR1 is SGHRS and CDR2 is YFSETQ. Unmatched junction bases numbered 3, after V lost 4 bases and J lost 3 bases. This CDR3 spans 13 amino acids. Written as DNA, the CDR3 is TGCGCCAGCAGCGCAACAGGGGACTATGGCTACACCTTC. Its translation: CASSATGDYGYTF.

The V and J genes are TRBV24-1 and TRBJ2-7, with TRBD2 identical over 8 bases. From germline, CDR1 is KGHDR and CDR2 SFDVKD. This CDR3 is built from 14 residues. With 5 bases clipped from V and 6 bases from J, the junction kept 8 bases outside the gene matches. CDR3 sequence (DNA): TGTGCCACCAGTGGGTCGGGAGGGCCCTCCGAGCAGTACTTC. Translation: CATSGSGGPSEQYF.

This clonotype came up many times. The chain employs TRBV5-1 and TRBJ2-1; possibly TRBD2 for D (6 bases). Germline values: CDR1 SGHRS, CDR2 YFSETQ. This CDR3 spans 15 amino acids. V lost 5 bases and J lost 8, with 20 bases in between. CDR3 bases: TGCGCCAGCAGAGACAGAGATGGAGGGTCCGATGAGCAGTTCTTC. Amino acids: CASRDRDGGSDEQFF.

This clonotype was seen many times. The genes are TRBV6-5 and TRBJ2-1; 8 bases line up with TRBD2. CDR1 MNHEY and CDR2 SVGAGI come from the germline V gene. J gave up 15 bases and V 6 bases, and 10 bases lay outside the gene matches. This CDR3 is built from 12 residues. CDR3 sequence: CASRSTSGRSFF. In nucleotides, the CDR3 is TGTGCCAGCAGGTCTACTAGCGGAAGGTCGTTCTTC.

The chain employs TRBV4-3 and TRBJ2-1; 12 bases line up with TRBD2. This CDR3 region has 17 residues. Per the germline V gene, CDR1 is LGHNA and CDR2 is YSLEER. V lost 4 bases to trimming and J lost 6 bases; unmatched junction nucleotides: 10. CDR3 protein: CASSRIRLAGEGNEQFF. The CDR3 DNA sequence: TGCGCCAGCAGCCGAATTCGACTAGCGGGAGAGGGCAATGAGCAGTTCTTC.

This clonotype came up many times. J is TRBJ2-7 and V is TRBV6-5; 12 bases align to TRBD1. The germline gives CDR1 MNHEY, CDR2 SVGAGI. This CDR3 is 16 amino acids long. V gave up 2 bases and J gave up 3 bases; unmatched junction bases: 5. CDR3 in DNA: TGTGCCAGCAGTTACACCGGGACAGGGGGCATCTACGAGCAGTACTTC. Translation gives CASSYTGTGGIYEQYF.

This clonotype has more than one count but fewer than ten. V and J are TRBV6-2 or TRBV6-3 and TRBJ1-1, with D unresolved. The germline V gene encodes CDR1 MNHEY and CDR2 SVGEGT. The CDR3 length is 13 residues. Trimming took 2 bases from V and 5 from J, leaving 9 bases between them. Written as DNA, the CDR3 is TGTGCCAGCAGTTACATTAGGCAGACTGAAGCTTTCTTT. Protein product: CASSYIRQTEAFF.